This TCR beta chain is drawn from a study of spatial heterogeneity in lung cancer (dated by TCRdb to the late 2010s). For the wider study: More beta-chain than alpha-chain transcripts were consistently detected, likely reflecting higher beta-chain transcript abundance. In the raw uncorrected reads, each unique combination of TCR and UMI appeared more than ten times on average. The study quantitatively compared TCR alpha and beta repertoires across multiple tumor regions, matched nontumor lung and blood in non-small cell lung cancer. Nonsynonymous mutation counts, determined by whole-exome sequencing of tumor tissue, were related to TCR repertoire features. At surgery, both alpha and beta chains were TCR-sequenced in over 200 tumor regions, over 61 matched nontumor lung samples and a few dozen PBMC samples. Summary of the overall study and its limitations: Confirming at a functional level the hypothesis that regional TCRs recognize regional mutations was considered to require additional single-cell paired TCR alpha and beta sequencing. Ubiquitous expanded tumor TCRs were detected in blood more often at tumor resection than at routine follow-up.

With respect to this clonotype: This receptor's antigen is unknown. There are no base qualities to consult, and no much larger clone falls within one base.

Interpreted using the paper, the time point label stands for: sample taken at primary tumor resection. For TCR sequencing, whole RNA was extracted from tumor and nontumor lung tissue, or from cryopreserved PBMC samples, and no cell sorting was done. Donors were some 78 patients with early-stage, untreated non-small cell lung cancer from the lung TRACERx cohort. Only patients with enough RNA available from two or more tumor regions were chosen for TCR sequencing. The receptor library was made with 5' RACE. Sequencer: NextSeq 500. The TCR library protocol attached a unique molecular identifier to each TCR cDNA molecule to allow correction of PCR and sequencing errors. The source study handled its data this way. TCR identification, UMI-based error correction and CDR3 extraction were performed with Decombinator tools. TCRs above a frequency of 2 per 1,000, corresponding to the top 1% of the tumor frequency distribution, were defined as expanded. Rényi diversity was computed with the R vegan package after subsampling each repertoire 100 times to 5,000 TCRs. CDR3 similarity networks were built from amino acid triplet string-kernel similarity, with CDR3s being connected when pairwise similarity was above 0.82. TCRdb reprocessed the public reads (quality trimming at Q25 with fastp, clone calling with MiXCR) and kept in-frame beta chains. All rows with the same CDR3 protein become a single entry with the most common DNA and genes. These V and J calls are TCRdb output, not the study's own analysis. This sample gives about 3,200 distinct CDR3 sequences in total; 40% to 50% of them show up just once. The ten largest clonotypes hold roughly 79% of the sample.

The receptor comes from a male donor with early-stage non-small cell lung cancer. The specimen was PBMCs, collected at surgery.

The encoded CDR3 is CASSPGGPGELFF. Here is the DNA: TGTGCCAGCAGCCCCGGTGGGCCCGGGGAGCTGTTTTTT. Recombination joined TRBV27 with TRBJ2-2, with the D gene too uncertain to name. The trim is 6 bases for V and 6 bases for J, with a gap of 11 bases between the germline ends. The CDR3, from cysteine to phenylalanine, totals 13 residues. The sequence is cut down to CDR3 DNA, 39 bases in frame from base 1. CDR1 MNHEY and CDR2 SMNVEV were looked up in the germline V gene (reference sequence).